The 20 T cell receptor beta chains listed next were all sequenced from one sample in a study of Graves' ophthalmopathy and Graves' hyperthyroidism. Amplified material comprised TCR beta CDR3 regions derived from RNA transcripts. Second-round multiplex PCR followed a first-round RT-PCR using HTBI primers. TCRdb fed the multiplex PCR reads into MiXCR, producing one record per CDR3 protein. The table includes a few hundred thousand distinct CDR3 sequences, less than 45% detected once. Sequenced input: peripheral blood or thyroid tissue (not recorded which). These receptors came from an adult man with Graves' hyperthyroidism.

Worth noting for this clonotype: Being one base from a much bigger clone, this may be a read error. The CDR3 sequence is CASSQGTGVTQPQHF. The CDR3 DNA reads TGTGCCAGCAGCCAAGGTACGGGGGTTACTCAGCCCCAGCATTTT. V is TRBV4-2 and J is TRBJ1-5, with a possible D match to TRBD1 (5 bases). The CDR3 covers 15 residues. The V gene lost 1 base and the J gene lost 6 bases, with 13 bases spanning the gap. In germline, CDR1 is LGHNA, CDR2 YNFKEQ.

This clonotype was seen many times. The CDR3 sequence is CASSQDPRGSYYGYTF. For the CDR3, the DNA is TGTGCCAGCAGCCAAGATCCCAGGGGGAGCTACTATGGCTACACCTTC. The chain is built from TRBV14 and TRBJ1-2; 7 bases agree with TRBD1. This CDR3 has 16 amino acids. The germline V gene encodes CDR1 SGHDN and CDR2 FVKESK. The V and J ends lost 0 bases and 3 bases, in that order; junction bases with no gene match: 7.

This clonotype was seen a handful of times. V and J are TRBV7-9 and TRBJ2-7; D uncertain. Germline CDR1 SEHNR, CDR2 FQNEAQ (reference sequence). The CDR3 is 14 amino acids. V lost 5 bases and J lost 0, with 11 bases in between. The CDR3 DNA sequence: TGTGCCAGCAGCCCTACTGTGAGCTCCTACGAGCAGTACTTC. This codes for CASSPTVSSYEQYF.

The rearrangement joins TRBV7-9 to TRBJ2-6; TRBD1 matches 12 bases. The V gene end was trimmed by 5 bases and the J gene end by 4 bases; junction bases not matched to a gene: 15. The CDR3 covers 20 residues. Germline V CDR1 and CDR2: SEHNR, FQNEAQ (reference sequence). The DNA for the CDR3 is TGTGCCAGCAGCGTTGGTAGCGGGACAGGGGGCGTCTCAGGGGCCAACGTCCTGACTTTC. It encodes CASSVGSGTGGVSGANVLTF.

DNA for the CDR3: TGTGCCAGCAGTAAAACGACAGGCCCCGGGGAGCTGTTTTTT. As protein: CASSKTTGPGELFF. The chain has TRBV25-1 and TRBJ2-2; tentative D call: TRBD1 (6 bases). The CDR3 is made up of 14 amino acids. Trimming removed 5 bases at V and 6 bases at J, with 13 bases between. Germline V gene lookup returns CDR1 MGHDK and CDR2 SYGVNS.

This rearrangement joins TRBV29-1 to TRBJ1-2, with 10 bases matching TRBD1. With V trimmed by 6 bases and J by 8 bases, 6 bases remained unmatched. The CDR3 has 12 residues. Germline V gene lookup returns CDR1 SQVTM and CDR2 ANQGSEA. CDR3 coding DNA: TGCAGCGTGACAGGGGGCCCAGAAGGCTACACCTTC. Protein: CSVTGGPEGYTF.

V is TRBV19 and J is TRBJ1-1, with D tentatively TRBD1 (6 bases). Trimming left V 5 bases short and J 4 bases short, with 11 bases between. The CDR3 is made up of 13 amino acids. In germline, CDR1 is LNHDA, CDR2 SQIVND (reference sequence). The CDR3 nucleotides are TGTGCCAGTAGTTGGGGGGGCCTCACTGAAGCTTTCTTT. Encoded protein: CASSWGGLTEAFF.

This clonotype was observed at least ten times. V usage is TRBV20-1 and J usage is TRBJ2-2; D might be TRBD2 (5 bases). This CDR3 comprises 14 residues. In germline, CDR1 is DFQATT, CDR2 SNEGSKA (reference sequence). Trimming stripped 6 bases from V and 6 bases from J, with 17 bases between. CDR3 loop: CSAHQRSRPGELFF. The CDR3 DNA reads as TGCAGTGCCCACCAGCGGAGCAGACCCGGGGAGCTGTTTTTT.

The rearrangement links TRBV7-2 to TRBJ2-7; 11 bases fit TRBD2. This CDR3 comprises 15 residues. The germline gives CDR1 SGHTA, CDR2 FQGNSA. V lost 6 bases to trimming and J lost 0 bases; unmatched junction nucleotides: 4. CDR3 amino acids: CASRPSGGLSYEQYF. The CDR3 region has the DNA TGTGCCAGCAGGCCTAGCGGGGGGCTCTCCTACGAGCAGTACTTC.

This chain uses TRBV18 with TRBJ1-1; tentative D call: TRBD1 (5 bases). This CDR3 spans 15 amino acids. Per germline, CDR1 KGHSH and CDR2 LQKENI. The V end was cut by 3 bases, the J end by 3 bases, with 14 bases between. This chain's CDR3 is CASSPQVRGDTEAFF. CDR3 sequence (DNA): TGTGCCAGCTCACCTCAGGTCCGGGGGGACACTGAAGCTTTCTTT.

This clonotype has ten or more counts. The V gene is TRBV9, the J gene TRBJ2-7, with 8 bases fitting TRBD1. CDR1 is SGDLS and CDR2 is YYNGEE in the germline V gene. J lost 5 bases, V lost 2 bases, and 6 bases had no gene match. CDR3 length: 14 amino acids. The CDR3 DNA sequence: TGTGCCAGCAGCGTCGGGACAGGTGCAGACGAGCAGTACTTC. It codes for CASSVGTGADEQYF.

This clonotype was detected ten times or more. The rearrangement links TRBV20-1 to TRBJ1-1; no reliable D call. The CDR3 is 15 amino acids. V gave up 3 bases and J gave up 2 bases, with 16 bases separating them. Germline CDR1 reads DFQATT; CDR2 reads SNEGSKA (reference sequence). CDR3 residues: CSASKGNSGNTEAFF. DNA of the CDR3: TGCAGTGCTAGTAAAGGGAATTCGGGAAACACTGAAGCTTTCTTT.

In the case of this clonotype: The conserved phenylalanine or tryptophan is not found at the CDR3 terminus, so this likely reflects a read error. The rearrangement links TRBV4-2 to TRBJ1-1, with D possibly being TRBD1 (5 bases). Germline loops: CDR1 LGHNA, CDR2 YNFKEQ. This CDR3 contains 14 residues. The germline V and J ends were trimmed by 0 bases and 4 bases, with 9 bases remaining between them. CDR3 sequence: CASSQEEGSTEAFL. The DNA for the CDR3 is TGTGCCAGCAGCCAAGAGGAGGGGAGCACTGAAGCTTTCCTT.

V and J are TRBV20-1 and TRBJ2-7; TRBD2 agrees at 13 bases. Trimming at V came to 6 bases and at J to 2 bases, leaving 4 bases not matched to a gene. Germline V lookup: CDR1 DFQATT, CDR2 SNEGSKA (reference sequence). The CDR3 is 14 amino acids. This CDR3 reads CSARTSGGTYEQYF. The CDR3 DNA sequence: TGCAGTGCGAGGACTAGCGGGGGCACCTACGAGCAGTACTTC.

This clonotype occurred many times. CDR3 sequence (DNA): TGCGCCAGCAGCTTGGCTCCTGGGGGGGCCAACGTCCTGACTTTC. It yields the protein CASSLAPGGANVLTF. The chain joins TRBV5-1 to TRBJ2-6; no reliable D call. Trimming took 0 bases from V and 4 from J, leaving 8 bases between them. The CDR3 has 15 amino acids. Germline V gene data show CDR1 as SGHRS and CDR2 as YFSETQ.

The rearrangement uses TRBV7-9 and TRBJ1-6; perhaps TRBD1 as D (6 bases). Germline V lookup: CDR1 SEHNR, CDR2 FQNEAQ (reference sequence). This CDR3 has 13 residues. The V end was cut by 5 bases, the J end by 10 bases, with 12 bases between. The CDR3 region has the DNA TGTGCCAGCAGCCGAGGGGGAGGATCACCCCTCCACTTT. It encodes CASSRGGGSPLHF.

In regard to this clonotype: A read error may account for a junction end that differs from germline. The V and J genes are TRBV5-1 and TRBJ2-2; unclear D gene. This CDR3 is 15 amino acids long. The V gene's germline CDR1 is SGHRS and CDR2 YFSETQ. CDR3 DNA: TGTGCCAGCAGCTTGGCTTCCCCGGACACCGGGGAGCTGTTTTTT. This translates into CASSLASPDTGELFF.

A few counts support this clonotype. The rearrangement links TRBV20-1 to TRBJ1-5; no reliable D call. Germline assignment: CDR1 DFQATT and CDR2 SNEGSKA (reference sequence). This CDR3 region has 14 residues. Between the trimmed V and J ends, which lost 0 bases and 7 bases, there was a span of 13 bases. CDR3 DNA sequence: TGCAGTGCTAGAGATAATTGGGCTCAACAGCCCCAGCATTTT. Translated: CSARDNWAQQPQHF.

The rearrangement joins TRBV7-9 to TRBJ2-2, with TRBD2 matching over 10 bases. The germline gives CDR1 SEHNR, CDR2 FQNEAQ (reference sequence). With V trimmed by 5 bases and J by 6 bases, 9 bases remained unmatched. The CDR3 spans 16 residues. Here the CDR3 DNA reads TGTGCCAGCAGCCCCAGCGGGGGGGGGTGGGCCGGGGAGCTGTTTTTT. It translates to CASSPSGGGWAGELFF.

Many counts were recorded for this clonotype. This chain uses TRBV20-1 with TRBJ1-2, with TRBD1 matching 9 bases. The V gene's germline CDR1 is DFQATT and CDR2 SNEGSKA (reference sequence). The trim removed 5 bases at V and 3 bases at J, leaving 7 bases unmatched. The CDR3 spans 14 residues. The CDR3 spells CSALDRGKDYGYTF. In DNA form, the CDR3 reads TGCAGTGCTTTGGACAGGGGAAAGGACTATGGCTACACCTTC.